This T cell receptor (beta chain) derives from a study of shared clonotypes between healthy human individuals. V was pared by 0 bases and J by 6 bases, with 16 bases between. The CDR3 extends over 16 amino acids. Germline V CDR1 and CDR2: SGHAT, FQNNGV. Data came from immunoSEQ multiplex PCR; TCRdb stores just in-frame clones and leaves some out. The sample carries a few million clones, roughly nine tenths recorded once. The donors were all Caucasian adults (living in Nashville, Tennessee). Splitting the CD4+ cells yielded a CD45RA+ naive subset and a CD45RA-negative memory subset. The sequenced sample was naive CD4+ T cells sorted from blood. Subset reported: CD45RA+ positively selected. The TCR sequence derives from a man in his late teens or twenties in good health. The rearrangement links TRBV11-2 to TRBJ2-3; the D gene could be TRBD1 or TRBD2 (5 bases each). CDR3 protein: CASSLDRGVTWDTQYF. The CDR3 DNA reads as TGTGCCAGCAGCTTAGATCGGGGCGTCACTTGGGATACGCAGTATTTT. Looking up the rest from reference TRBV11-2 and TRBJ2-3 gives the full variable domain: EAGVAQSPRYKIIEKRQSVAFWCNPISGHATLYWYQQILGQGPKLLIQFQNNGVVDDSQLPKDRFSAERLKGVDSTLKIQPAKLEDSAVYLCASSLDRGVTWDTQYFGPGTRLTVL.